The entry below gives a single T cell receptor beta chain sequence along with its context. The study ran its PCR with 60 Vbeta and 13 Jbeta primers. Clones were sequenced by immunoSEQ multiplex PCR, and TCRdb holds only the in-frame ones, with some missing. Altogether 170,000 or so clones are present, more than 70% being singletons, with the ten largest covering around 5.8%. The entry originates in a study of cytomegalovirus exposure and HLA in healthy donors. CDR1 SGHAT and CDR2 FQNNGV come from the germline V gene. CDR3 length: 17 amino acids. V lost 5 bases and J 4 bases, leaving 20 bases between the germline ends.

The sequenced sample was PBMCs. The rearrangement uses TRBV11-2 and TRBJ2-2, with D tentatively TRBD2 (6 bases). The sequence derives from a male donor in good health and CMV-seropositive. The CDR3 reads CASSVRLGGTITGELFF. In DNA, the CDR3 is TGTGCCAGCAGCGTTAGGCTGGGAGGAACTATCACCGGGGAGCTGTTTTTT.